Each of the 8 T cell receptor beta chains below was sequenced from the same sample in a study of CD8+CD57+ T cells in acquired aplastic anemia. TCR beta VDJ and CDR3 profiles were obtained from a genomic DNA template. TCRdb fed the reads into MiXCR, producing one record per CDR3 protein. The profile covers about 420,000 distinct CDR3 sequences, with 55% to 70% appearing a single time and 3% to 4.5% taken by the ten largest. The sample consisted of sorted CD4+, CD8+, or CD8+CD57+ T cells (not recorded which) from PBMCs. The receptors were sampled from a human donor in good health, serving as a control.

The chain links TRBV7-2 to TRBJ1-5; possible D gene TRBD1, 6 bases. The closer fit of TRBJ2-3 to the DNA end suggests the J call may be wrong. The CDR3 runs to 14 residues. Germline V gives CDR1 SGHTA, CDR2 FQGNSA. DNA for the CDR3: TGTGCCAGCAGCCTTGGGACACGCACAGAGCCCCAGTATTTT. Protein sequence: CASSLGTRTEPQYF.

This clonotype was seen more than once but under ten times. This may stem from a read error, because a much larger clone lies one nucleotide away. The chain has TRBV30 and TRBJ2-5; D could derive from TRBD1 or TRBD2 (6 bases each). The germline V and J ends were trimmed by 0 bases and 5 bases, with 10 bases remaining between them. Germline lookup yields CDR1 GTSNPN and CDR2 SVGIG (reference sequence). The CDR3 loop spans 13 amino acids. The CDR3 DNA reads as TGTGCCTGGAGTGTACGGGGGCTGGAGACCCAGTACTTC. This encodes CAWSVRGLETQYF.

The chain combines TRBV3-1 with TRBJ1-5; no clear D. CDR1 is LGHDT, CDR2 YNNKEL, per germline (reference sequence). This CDR3 comprises 13 residues. The V gene lost 4 bases and the J gene lost 3 bases, with 7 bases spanning the gap. The CDR3 here is CASSRRVNQPQHF. CDR3 coding DNA: TGTGCCAGCAGCCGCCGGGTCAATCAGCCCCAGCATTTT.

The chain carries TRBV6-6 and TRBJ2-3, with D uncertain. CDR3 length: 14 residues. Germline values: CDR1 MNHNY, CDR2 SVGAGI (reference sequence). The V gene lost 8 bases and the J gene lost 0 bases, with 12 bases spanning the gap. CDR3 DNA sequence: TGTGCCAGCCTAGAATTGTTCAGCACAGATACGCAGTATTTT. Translating it yields CASLELFSTDTQYF.

The table lists this clonotype with many counts. The chain joins TRBV6-1 to TRBJ2-2; D perhaps matches TRBD1 (5 bases). The germline gives CDR1 MNHNS, CDR2 SASEGT. V lost 0 bases and J 1 base, leaving 6 bases between the germline ends. The CDR3 spans 15 residues. CDR3 in amino acids: CASSEAGENTGELFF. The DNA for the CDR3 is TGTGCCAGCAGTGAAGCAGGGGAGAACACCGGGGAGCTGTTTTTT.

V and J are TRBV5-1 and TRBJ1-2; the D is unclear. Per the germline V gene, CDR1 is SGHRS and CDR2 is YFSETQ. The CDR3 is 13 residues long. Trimming removed 0 bases at V and 5 bases at J, with 8 bases between. The CDR3 sequence is CASSLGRKYGYTF. The CDR3, as DNA: TGCGCCAGCAGCTTGGGCAGGAAGTATGGCTACACCTTC.

Comments on this clonotype: Because it lacks the conserved phenylalanine or tryptophan at the end, this CDR3 is likely a read error. The limits of the CDR3 on the DNA are not certain, so only TCRdb's listed CDR3 is given. The chain carries TRBV7-9 and TRBJ1-1; TRBD1, as called in the table, went unchecked against the DNA. From germline, CDR1 is SEHNR and CDR2 FQNEAQ (reference sequence). Inclusive of both ends, the CDR3 amounts to 13 amino acids. CDR3 sequence reads: CASSPGGQNYAYI.

This clonotype was recorded once. A much larger clonotype is one base distant, so this may be a read error. The rearrangement links TRBV25-1 to TRBJ1-1; a weak D match, TRBD1 (5 bases). The CDR3 covers 15 residues. Germline V gives CDR1 MGHDK, CDR2 SYGVNS. Trimming pared 6 bases from V and 4 bases from J, leaving 18 bases between. The DNA for the CDR3 is TGTGCCAGCAGCCAGGGTCATAGCAAGAGCACTGAAGCTTTCTTT. Its translation: CASSQGHSKSTEAFF.